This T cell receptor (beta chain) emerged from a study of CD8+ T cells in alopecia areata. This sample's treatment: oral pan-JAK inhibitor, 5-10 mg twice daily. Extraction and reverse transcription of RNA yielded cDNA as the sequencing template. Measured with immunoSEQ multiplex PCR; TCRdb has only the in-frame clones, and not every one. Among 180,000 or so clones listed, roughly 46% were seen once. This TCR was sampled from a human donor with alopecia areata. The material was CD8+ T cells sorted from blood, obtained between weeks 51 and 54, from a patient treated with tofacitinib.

The CDR3 sequence: CASSLGGDYGYTF. The DNA for the CDR3 is TGTGCCAGCAGCTTGGGCGGAGACTATGGCTACACCTTC. This chain uses TRBV7-6 with TRBJ1-2; D is unresolved. Germline CDR1 and CDR2: SGHVS and FNYEAQ. CDR3 length equals 13 residues. V shed 3 bases and J shed 3 bases, with 8 bases lying between them.